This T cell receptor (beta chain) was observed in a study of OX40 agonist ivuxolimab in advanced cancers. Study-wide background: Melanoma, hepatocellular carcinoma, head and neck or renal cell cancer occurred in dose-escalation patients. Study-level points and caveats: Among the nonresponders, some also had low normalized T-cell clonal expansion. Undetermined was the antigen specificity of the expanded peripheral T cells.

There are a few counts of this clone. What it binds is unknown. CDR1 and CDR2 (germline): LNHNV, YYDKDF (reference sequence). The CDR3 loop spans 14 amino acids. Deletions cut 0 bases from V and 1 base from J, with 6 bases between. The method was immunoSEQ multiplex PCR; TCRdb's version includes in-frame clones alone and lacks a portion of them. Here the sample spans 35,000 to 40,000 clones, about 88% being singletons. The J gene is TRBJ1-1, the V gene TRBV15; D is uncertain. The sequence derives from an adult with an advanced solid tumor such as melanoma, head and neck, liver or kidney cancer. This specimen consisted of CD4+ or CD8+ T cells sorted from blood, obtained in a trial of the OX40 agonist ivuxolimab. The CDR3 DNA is TGTGCCACCAGCAGAGATCCCGGGAACACTGAAGCTTTCTTT. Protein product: CATSRDPGNTEAFF.